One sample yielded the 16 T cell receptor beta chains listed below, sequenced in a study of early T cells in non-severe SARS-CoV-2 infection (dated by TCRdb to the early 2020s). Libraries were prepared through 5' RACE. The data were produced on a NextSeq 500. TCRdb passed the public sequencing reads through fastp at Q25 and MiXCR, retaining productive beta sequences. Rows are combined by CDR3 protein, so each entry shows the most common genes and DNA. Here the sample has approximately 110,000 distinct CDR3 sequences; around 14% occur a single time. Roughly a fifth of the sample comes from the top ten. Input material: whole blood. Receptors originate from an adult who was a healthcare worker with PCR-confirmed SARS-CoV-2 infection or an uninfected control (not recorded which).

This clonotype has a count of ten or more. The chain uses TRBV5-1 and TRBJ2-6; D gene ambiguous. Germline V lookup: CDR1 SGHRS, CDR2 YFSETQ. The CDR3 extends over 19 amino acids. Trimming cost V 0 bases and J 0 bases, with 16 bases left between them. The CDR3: CASSLGHQILSSGANVLTF. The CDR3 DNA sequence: TGCGCCAGCAGCTTGGGACATCAAATTCTTAGCTCTGGGGCCAACGTCCTGACTTTC.

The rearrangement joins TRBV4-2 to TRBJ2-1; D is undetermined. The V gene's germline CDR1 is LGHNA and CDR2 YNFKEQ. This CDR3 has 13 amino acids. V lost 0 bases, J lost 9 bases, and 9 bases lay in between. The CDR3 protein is CASSQDPSGEQFF. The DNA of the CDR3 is TGTGCCAGCAGCCAAGATCCCAGTGGTGAGCAGTTCTTC.

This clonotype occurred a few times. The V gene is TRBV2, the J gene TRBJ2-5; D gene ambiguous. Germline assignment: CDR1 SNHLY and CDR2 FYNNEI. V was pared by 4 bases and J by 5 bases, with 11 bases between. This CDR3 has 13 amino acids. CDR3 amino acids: CASSVPAAETQYF. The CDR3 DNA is TGTGCCAGCAGTGTCCCAGCTGCGGAGACCCAGTACTTC.

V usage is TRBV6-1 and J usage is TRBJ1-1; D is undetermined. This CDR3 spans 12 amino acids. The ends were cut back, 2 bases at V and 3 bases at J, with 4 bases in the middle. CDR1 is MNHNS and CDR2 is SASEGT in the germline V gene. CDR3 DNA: TGTGCCAGCAGTGAACTCGACACTGAAGCTTTCTTT. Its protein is CASSELDTEAFF.

The CDR3 sequence: CASSQDRAIRGGADTQYF. The DNA of the CDR3 is TGTGCCAGCAGCCAAGATCGGGCCATCCGGGGTGGGGCAGATACGCAGTATTTT. The V gene is TRBV3-1, the J gene TRBJ2-3, with a possible D match to TRBD2 (5 bases). Germline loops: CDR1 LGHDT, CDR2 YNNKEL (reference sequence). The V and J ends lost 0 bases and 4 bases respectively, with 20 bases between them. The CDR3 totals 18 residues.

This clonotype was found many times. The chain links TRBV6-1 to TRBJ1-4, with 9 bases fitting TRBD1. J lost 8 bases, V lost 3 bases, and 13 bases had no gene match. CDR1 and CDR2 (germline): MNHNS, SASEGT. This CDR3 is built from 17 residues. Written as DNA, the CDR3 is TGTGCCAGCAGTGATCTTTCCGGAAGGACAGGGGACGAAAAACTGTTTTTT. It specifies CASSDLSGRTGDEKLFF.

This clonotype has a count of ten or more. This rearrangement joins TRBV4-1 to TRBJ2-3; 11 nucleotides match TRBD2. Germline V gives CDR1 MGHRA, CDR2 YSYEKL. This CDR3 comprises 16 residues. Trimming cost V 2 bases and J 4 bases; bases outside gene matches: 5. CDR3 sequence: CASSQLTSGASDTQYF. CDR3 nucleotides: TGCGCCAGCAGCCAACTGACTAGCGGGGCTTCAGATACGCAGTATTTT.

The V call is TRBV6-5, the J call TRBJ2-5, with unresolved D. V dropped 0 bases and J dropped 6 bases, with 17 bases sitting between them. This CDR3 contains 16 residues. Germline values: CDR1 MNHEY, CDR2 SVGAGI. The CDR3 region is CASSYSLARTSKTQYF. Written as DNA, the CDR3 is TGTGCCAGCAGTTACTCTTTGGCCAGGACGTCGAAGACCCAGTACTTC.

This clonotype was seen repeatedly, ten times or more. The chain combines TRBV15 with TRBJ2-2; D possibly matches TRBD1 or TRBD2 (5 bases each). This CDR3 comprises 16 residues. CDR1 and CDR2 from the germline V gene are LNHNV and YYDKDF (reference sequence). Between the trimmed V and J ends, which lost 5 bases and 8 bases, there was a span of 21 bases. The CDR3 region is CATSEGPNDSRGELFF. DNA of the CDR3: TGTGCCACCAGCGAGGGACCTAACGATTCAAGGGGGGAGCTGTTTTTT.

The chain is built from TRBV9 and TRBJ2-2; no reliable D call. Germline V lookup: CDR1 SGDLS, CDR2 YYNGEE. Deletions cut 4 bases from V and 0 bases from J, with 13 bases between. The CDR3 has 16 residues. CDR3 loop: CASSRLDISNTGELFF. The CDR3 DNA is TGTGCCAGCAGCCGGCTAGACATCTCGAACACCGGGGAGCTGTTTTTT.

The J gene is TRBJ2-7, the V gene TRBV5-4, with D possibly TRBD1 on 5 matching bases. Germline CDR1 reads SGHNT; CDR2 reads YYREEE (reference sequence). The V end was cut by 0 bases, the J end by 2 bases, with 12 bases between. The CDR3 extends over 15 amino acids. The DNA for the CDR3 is TGTGCCAGCAGCTTGGCCGGGCAGGGTACCTACGAGCAGTACTTC. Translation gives CASSLAGQGTYEQYF.

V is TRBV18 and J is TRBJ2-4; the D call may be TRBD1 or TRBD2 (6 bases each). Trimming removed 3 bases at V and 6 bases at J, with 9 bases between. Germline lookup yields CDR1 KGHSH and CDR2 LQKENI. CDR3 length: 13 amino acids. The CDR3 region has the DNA TGTGCCAGCTCACCGGGGGGCCCAAACATTCAGTACTTC. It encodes CASSPGGPNIQYF.

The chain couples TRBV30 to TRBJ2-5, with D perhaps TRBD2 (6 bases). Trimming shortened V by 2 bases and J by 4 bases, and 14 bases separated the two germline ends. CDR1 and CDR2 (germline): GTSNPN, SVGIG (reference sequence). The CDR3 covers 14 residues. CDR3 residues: CAWSLQRRGETQYF. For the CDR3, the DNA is TGTGCCTGGAGTCTACAAAGGAGGGGAGAGACCCAGTACTTC. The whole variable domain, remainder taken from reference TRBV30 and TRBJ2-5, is SQTIHQWPATLVQPVGSPLSLECTVEGTSNPNLYWYRQAAGRGLQLLFYSVGIGQISSEVPQNLSASRPQDRQFILSSKKLLLSDSGFYLCAWSLQRRGETQYFGPGTRLLVL.

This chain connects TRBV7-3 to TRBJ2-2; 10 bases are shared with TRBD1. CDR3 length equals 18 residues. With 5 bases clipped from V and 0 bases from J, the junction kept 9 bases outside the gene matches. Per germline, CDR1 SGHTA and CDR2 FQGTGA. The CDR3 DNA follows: TGTGCCAGCAGCCCCCCTGGGACAGGGGTTTCGAACACCGGGGAGCTGTTTTTT. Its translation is CASSPPGTGVSNTGELFF.

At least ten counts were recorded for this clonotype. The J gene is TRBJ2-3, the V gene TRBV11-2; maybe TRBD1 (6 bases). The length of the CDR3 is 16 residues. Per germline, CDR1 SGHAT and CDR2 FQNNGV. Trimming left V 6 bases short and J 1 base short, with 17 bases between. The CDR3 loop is CASSRAPGHGTDTQYF. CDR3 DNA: TGTGCCAGCAGTCGAGCTCCGGGACATGGCACAGATACGCAGTATTTT.

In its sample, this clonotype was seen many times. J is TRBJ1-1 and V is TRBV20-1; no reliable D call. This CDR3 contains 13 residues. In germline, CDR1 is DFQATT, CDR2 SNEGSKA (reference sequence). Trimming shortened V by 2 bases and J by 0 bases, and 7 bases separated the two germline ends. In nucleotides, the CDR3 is TGCAGTGCTAGATGGGTTATGAACACTGAAGCTTTCTTT. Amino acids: CSARWVMNTEAFF.